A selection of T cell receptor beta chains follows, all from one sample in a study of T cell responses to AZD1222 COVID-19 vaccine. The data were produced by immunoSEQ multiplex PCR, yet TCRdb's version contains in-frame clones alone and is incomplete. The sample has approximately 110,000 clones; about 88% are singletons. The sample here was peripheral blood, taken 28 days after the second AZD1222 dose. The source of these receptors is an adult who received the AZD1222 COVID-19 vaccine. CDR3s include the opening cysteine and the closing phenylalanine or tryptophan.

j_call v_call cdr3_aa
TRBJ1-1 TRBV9 CASSVGGVENTEAFF
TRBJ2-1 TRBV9 CASSVADYYNEQFF
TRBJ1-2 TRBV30 CAWSDDRGMAGYTF
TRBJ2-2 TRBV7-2 CASSSPNTGELFF
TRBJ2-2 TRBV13 CASSRAGDTSTGELFF
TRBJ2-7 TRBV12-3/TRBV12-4 CASSREGGAFQYF
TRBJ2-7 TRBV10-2 CASRLAGVSYEQYF
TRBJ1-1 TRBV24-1 CATSDDARGRGEAFF
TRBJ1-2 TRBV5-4 CASSGVDRPLYGYTF
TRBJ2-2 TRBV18 CASSPRTGGANGELFF
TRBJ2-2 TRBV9 CASSVHSSNTGELFF
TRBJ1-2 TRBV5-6 CASSLSSRALYGYTF
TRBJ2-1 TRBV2 CASSEGPPLNEQFF
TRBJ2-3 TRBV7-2 CASSPSSTDTQYF
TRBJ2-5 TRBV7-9 CASSFPAPETQYF
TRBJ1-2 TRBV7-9 CASSLGQNNYGYTF
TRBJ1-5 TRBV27 CASGRAEDSNQPQHF
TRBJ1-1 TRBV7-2 CASSLRSWGEAFF
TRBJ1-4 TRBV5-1 CASSPDNEKLFF
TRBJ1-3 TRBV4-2 CASSQDDNLNTIYF
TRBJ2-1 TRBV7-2 CASSSDASGNYNEQFF
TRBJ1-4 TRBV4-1 CASSQDPTDSGATNEKLFF
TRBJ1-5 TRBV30 CASPYQPQHF
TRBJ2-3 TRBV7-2 CASRLGASLRADTQYF
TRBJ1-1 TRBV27 CASSKQGPTEAFF
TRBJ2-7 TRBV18 CASSPFERGTYEQYF
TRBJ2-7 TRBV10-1 CASSETGRWYEQYF
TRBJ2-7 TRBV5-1 CASSLTGPYEQYF
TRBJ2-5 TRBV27 CASSLLTGEETQYF
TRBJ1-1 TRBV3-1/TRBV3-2 CASSQEIRRTEAFF
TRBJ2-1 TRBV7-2 CASSLAGPSYNEQFF
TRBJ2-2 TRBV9 CASSVVAGGYTGELFF
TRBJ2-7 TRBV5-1 CASSPTSGSPHEQYF
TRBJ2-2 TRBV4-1 CASSQDVASGRELFF
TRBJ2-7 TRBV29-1 CSVEVLRATLLEQYF
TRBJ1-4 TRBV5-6 CASSSGRGPLFEKLFF
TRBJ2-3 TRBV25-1 CASSEPPGSGGRGDTQYF
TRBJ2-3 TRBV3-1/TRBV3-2 CASRAGTDTQYF
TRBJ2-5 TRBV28 CASNRQGQETQYF
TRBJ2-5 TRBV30 CAWSVLYRGETQYF
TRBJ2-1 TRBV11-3 CASSHEGGSGNEQFF
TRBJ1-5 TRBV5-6 CASSFLESNQPQHF
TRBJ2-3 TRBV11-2 CASSLEVAWDTQYF
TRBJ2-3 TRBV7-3 CASSPEGTSVSDTQYF
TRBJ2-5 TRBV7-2 CASSLRHPETQYF
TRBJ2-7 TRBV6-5 CASSLGGPPYEQYF
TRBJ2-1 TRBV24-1 CATSDRPVGINEQFF
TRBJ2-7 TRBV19 CASSDRTGIFEQYF
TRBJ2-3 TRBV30 CAWTAGQASLDTQYF
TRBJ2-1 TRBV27 CASSPGTPEMNSEQFF